This paragraph covers one TCR beta chain sequence. This receptor's antigen is unknown. There are no base qualities to consult, and no much larger clone falls within one base. The source of the sample is a study of T-cell memory formation after mild COVID-19 (dated by TCRdb to about 2021). As for the study more broadly: TCR sequence clusters from the two donors were found to be largely donor specific. T-cell clones expanding and contracting after mild COVID-19 in two donors were tracked by longitudinal TCRalpha and TCRbeta repertoire sequencing. Two young, previously healthy adult volunteers, one female and one male, were included in the cohort. General conclusions and limits of the study: Only two mild cases were covered in the study, and larger cohorts including severe cases with pre-infection samples were considered necessary. The second-wave clones that peaked on day 37 were not confirmed to be SARS-CoV-2 specific. Clones contracting from day 15 to 85 had balanced CD4/CD8 phenotypes, while a second wave expanding from day 15 to 37 was biased towards CD4+. Contracting CD4+ clones appeared mostly in the CM and EM memory subsets, whereas CD8+ clones were enriched in EMRA. Some responding clones were detected in pre-infection memory, which suggested that pre-existing cross-reactive memory T cells had joined the SARS-CoV-2 response.

Ficoll-Paque density gradient centrifugation was used to isolate PBMCs. Sequencing took place on an Illumina NovaSeq 6000. Using 5'RACE with constant-segment primers, TCRalpha and TCRbeta cDNA libraries were constructed, with sample barcodes and unique molecular identifiers added in the process. RNA was extracted from every sample with Trizol reagent. Library amplification was performed in two PCR steps, and a second sample barcode and Illumina TruSeq adapters were introduced in the second step. The libraries were sequenced on an Illumina NovaSeq using 2 x 150 bp paired-end reads. Processing in the source paper ran as follows. Reads were demultiplexed and collapsed into UMI-guided consensus sequences with migec v1.2.7. Using mixcr v2.1.11, UMI consensuses were aligned to TRA and TRB V and J templates and then assembled into clonotypes. Expanded or contracted clonotypes were those called significant by both edgeR and NoisET, with noise models trained on biological replicates. For edgeR calls, a false discovery rate-adjusted p below 0.01 and a log2 fold-change threshold of 1 were applied. As an exploratory analysis of dynamics, PCA with hierarchical clustering was applied to max-normalized trajectories of the 1000 most abundant clonotypes. The CD4 or CD8 phenotype of responding clones was assigned using the separately sequenced CD4+ and CD8+ repertoires. In-frame beta chains were kept once TCRdb had trimmed the public reads at Q25 with fastp and called clones with MiXCR. All rows with the same CDR3 protein become a single entry with the most common DNA and genes. TCRdb's processing, not the study's, gives the V and J calls here. The sample records roughly 130,000 distinct CDR3 sequences, about 18% of which are singletons. The top ten constitute approximately 5.5% of the sample.

Sequences SGDLS (CDR1) and YYNGEE (CDR2) are obtained from the germline V gene. V is reduced by 5 bases and J by 0 bases, leaving a spacing of 13 bases between them. The CDR3 holds 15 amino acids from the cysteine to the phenylalanine. Solely the CDR3 DNA is kept, with 45 bases framed from the first base. The specimen was PBMCs or a T cell subset sorted from them (not recorded which). This chain is built from TRBV9 and TRBJ2-3, with a tentative D gene TRBD1 over 6 matching bases. The receptor comes from a man aged 18 to 30 who had mild COVID-19 (a few samples of this study predate the infection). The sample titles of this study are shuffled in the database, so cell type and time point are left out; the donor was told from shared clones. The CDR3 here reads CASSYRGGSTDTQYF. The DNA sequence follows: TGTGCCAGCAGTTATAGAGGGGGTAGCACAGATACGCAGTATTTT.